This T cell receptor (beta chain) was observed in a study of T cells in localized non-small cell lung cancer (TCRdb year 2020). Concerning the study at large: The study examined T cell repertoires in roughly 240 patients with early-stage NSCLC and compared tumors with uninvolved tumor-adjacent lungs. The mean age of the NSCLC patients was under 70 years, with fewer than 150 men and about a hundred women. The cohort comprised a few hundred treatment-naïve NSCLC patients with resected, localized lung tumors. Summary of the overall study and its limitations: A median of approximately 57 of the top 100 tumor clones were detected in paired uninvolved adjacent lung, and 28 of these tumor clones were also found among the top 100 clones of the paired uninvolved adjacent lung. Uninvolved tumor-adjacent lung showed the highest T cell clonality, higher than tumor, which suggests more focused antigenic responses in the uninvolved tumor-adjacent lung. Because of the exploratory design, TCR variables were selected using unadjusted p-values without false-discovery rate correction. Longer overall survival was associated with higher blood T cell density, whereas shorter survival was associated with higher adjacent-lung clonality. Multi-region tumor sequencing was not performed, so intratumor heterogeneity could not be excluded.

At diagnosis, tumor, uninvolved tumor-adjacent lung and peripheral blood were collected and then preserved as a mix of FFPE and fresh-frozen material. Blood samples were analyzed as peripheral blood mononuclear cells for TCR repertoire profiling. The CDR3 covers 14 residues, taking in both the cysteine and the phenylalanine. CDR3 DNA is the only sequence kept; it has 42 bases, read in frame from the first base. CDR1 SGHKS and CDR2 YYEKEE were looked up in the germline V gene (reference sequence). Trimming leaves V shorter by 4 bases and J shorter by 4 bases, with the junction holding 6 bases beyond the gene matches. The immunoSEQ Assay was used to sequence TCR beta CDR3 regions from DNA. On the study's bioinformatics: To compute T cell density, TCR beta template counts were normalized to usable DNA, which was estimated by amplifying housekeeping genes. Richness was estimated with the preseqR package, extrapolating to 400,000 templates for PBMC samples and 120,000 templates for tissue samples. Clonality was taken to be one minus Pielou's evenness. Tissue-enriched TCRs were identified by differential abundance testing using productive amino-acid clonotypes, minimum total count 5 and alpha 0.1. The Jaccard Index and the Morisita Overlap Index were used to quantify repertoire overlap between compartments. GLIPH grouped TCR beta CDR3s together with public tetramer-defined viral CDR3s, and a viral motif had to include at least three viral sequences and also show V-gene enrichment. Sourced from immuneACCESS, this table was stored by TCRdb with only in-frame sequences that have V and J called. A share of the clones is absent; for the studies checked, an unresolved V gene accounts for under half, and the remainder has no known explanation. V and J calls and clone size are copied from that table; D and trimming were computed from the DNA. The sample profile shows some 15,000 clones; around 90% of them were found once. The ten top clones hold 0.9% to 1.5% of the sample.

Comments on this clone: It has no known antigen specificity. There are no base qualities to consult, and no much larger clone falls within one base.

The TCR comes from a woman aged 40-69 years with stage III lung adenocarcinoma. The chain couples TRBV5-5 to TRBJ1-2; 8 of the junction bases match TRBD1. Source: peripheral blood mononuclear cells, taken before any cancer treatment. The base sequence is TGTGCCAGCAGCCCCCAGGGGGCAAGCTATGGCTACACCTTC. Its amino acids are CASSPQGASYGYTF.